This is a list of T cell receptor beta chains from one sample in a study of neurological immune-mediated disorders. One entry per CDR3 protein, called by TCRdb with MiXCR from the 5' RACE reads. The table lists roughly 39,000 distinct CDR3 sequences, around 7% of them singletons. Material for sequencing was CD4+ T cells from blood. The receptors derive from a man aged 45-65 years in good health. Both conserved end residues are part of each CDR3. The order of the fields is V gene, CDR3 length, J gene, D gene, CDR3 protein. A D gene is named only where the DNA matches it firmly.

>TRBV7-2|15|TRBJ1-6|.
CASSLGPVGNSPLHF
>TRBV6-5|11|TRBJ2-7|.
CASSYQREQYF
>TRBV11-1|16|TRBJ2-1|.
CASSSTPEGEKETQFF
>TRBV6-5|14|TRBJ2-3|.
CASSETSRTDTQYF
>TRBV12-3/TRBV12-4|14|TRBJ2-7|TRBD1
CASSYRDRVYEQYF
>TRBV20-1|15|TRBJ1-5|TRBD1
CSARDRGTGNQPQHF
>TRBV7-2|16|TRBJ2-7|TRBD2
CASSLQLAGPFYEQYF
>TRBV28|13|TRBJ2-1|.
CASSLAYRNEQFF
>TRBV5-1|16|TRBJ2-2|.
CASSLLTVTSTGELFF
>TRBV2|16|TRBJ2-7|TRBD1
CASSELGDRGADEQYF
>TRBV12-3/TRBV12-4|12|TRBJ2-7|.
CASSLLPYEQYF
>TRBV4-1|16|TRBJ2-1|TRBD1
CASSQEKLTGGNEQFF
>TRBV6-6|15|TRBJ1-5|.
CASSTLTGTSQPQHF
>TRBV20-1|12|TRBJ1-1|TRBD1
CSAWTGNTEAFF
>TRBV9|11|TRBJ2-1|.
CASSVGVEQFF
>TRBV28|14|TRBJ2-2|.
CASSSPRQTGELFF
>TRBV4-1|17|TRBJ2-2|TRBD2
CASRLGLAGGPTGELFF
>TRBV28|15|TRBJ2-1|.
CASSSEWGSYNEQFF
>TRBV3-1|15|TRBJ2-2|.
CASSLIQGGTGELFF
>TRBV30|16|TRBJ2-7|.
CAWSTSGTRPGYEQYF
>TRBV7-9|15|TRBJ2-5|.
CASSLALQGGETQYF
>TRBV20-1|12|TRBJ2-1|.
CSASLLGNEQFF
>TRBV11-1|11|TRBJ2-4|.
CASSLANIQYF
>TRBV20-1|11|TRBJ1-1|.
CSARGGGEAFF
>TRBV29-1|15|TRBJ2-1|TRBD2
CSVEILAGDYNEQFF
>TRBV20-1|11|TRBJ1-2|.
CSAYNRDGYTF
>TRBV7-3|15|TRBJ2-1|TRBD2
CASSSSGVPYNEQFF
>TRBV5-5|14|TRBJ2-1|.
CASSNRDTDGEQFF
>TRBV11-1|13|TRBJ2-2|.
CASSFLSTGELFF
>TRBV29-1|13|TRBJ2-3|.
CSVEARLGDTQYF
>TRBV4-3|17|TRBJ2-3|TRBD2
CASSGLAGLGSTDTQYF
>TRBV5-1|19|TRBJ2-5|.
CASSFYICSAREWSGTQYF
>TRBV5-6|14|TRBJ2-1|.
CASSLGLTANEQFF
>TRBV7-2|15|TRBJ2-7|TRBD2
CASSQGTSGSSDSNF
>TRBV7-3|14|TRBJ2-7|TRBD1
CASSLMGQGPKQYF
>TRBV7-2|16|TRBJ2-3|.
CASSLESTSRIHTQYF
>TRBV20-1|14|TRBJ2-3|TRBD2
CSAKGTSGTDTQYF
>TRBV19|14|TRBJ2-1|TRBD2
CATESGRAYNEQFF
>TRBV19|15|TRBJ1-5|TRBD1
CASSLTGASNQPQHF
>TRBV20-1|14|TRBJ2-2|.
CSARDRGETGELFF
>TRBV6-2/TRBV6-3|13|TRBJ2-3|.
CASRQGRGDTQYF
>TRBV5-1|14|TRBJ2-3|TRBD1
CASALTGAADTQYF
>TRBV10-3|15|TRBJ1-1|.
CAISGQTSTGTEAFF
>TRBV27|15|TRBJ2-4|.
CASSLNVLAKNIQYF
>TRBV5-1|22|TRBJ1-5|.
CASPTSGRYQALSVSVDQPQHF
>TRBV6-2/TRBV6-3|13|TRBJ2-7|.
CASSYVASYEQYF
>TRBV25-1|19|TRBJ2-1|.
CASSAPPGTRASSYNEQFF
>TRBV5-8|12|TRBJ1-5|.
CASSDYNQPQHF
>TRBV6-5|17|TRBJ2-7|TRBD2
CASSSGGRAVLRYEQYF